This TCR beta chain was profiled in a study of blood T cell repertoires in COVID-19. Across the study: Samples of COVID-19 (acute and convalescent) were obtained from the United States, Italy and Spain. Nucleic acid was either cDNA or gDNA, and it came from T cells, B-cell-depleted T cells, or PBMCs.

V lost 1 base to trimming and J lost 4 bases; unmatched junction nucleotides: 7. The germline gives CDR1 SGHTA, CDR2 FQGNSA. CDR3 length: 16 amino acids. The repertoire was sequenced with immunoSEQ multiplex PCR; TCRdb's copy has only in-frame clones and lacks some. In the table there are around 99,000 clones, around four fifths of which are singletons. The receptor was isolated from a man between 65 and 85 years old with acute or convalescent COVID-19. Material: peripheral blood. This chain joins TRBV7-2 and TRBJ1-5, with 7 nucleotides matching TRBD1. DNA of the CDR3: TGTGCCAGCAGCTTAGAAGGCAGGGGGGCTAATCAGCCCCAGCATTTT. Amino acid sequence: CASSLEGRGANQPQHF.